This T cell receptor beta chain was observed in a study of Graves' ophthalmopathy and Graves' hyperthyroidism. Amplifying from RNA transcripts, the study obtained TCR beta CDR3 regions. HTBI primers primed a first-round RT-PCR, and a second-round multiplex PCR followed. TCRdb used MiXCR to reprocess the multiplex PCR reads, holding one entry per CDR3 protein. The sample holds 400,000 to 450,000 distinct CDR3 sequences; roughly 20% are singletons and the top ten take roughly 3.2%. This clonotype was recorded at least ten times. The antigen is not known. Germline CDR1 is SGHNT and CDR2 is YYREEE (reference sequence). V lost 0 bases, J lost 6 bases, and 12 bases lay in between. The CDR3 consists of 14 residues. General study findings and limits: A model of 13 signatures distinguished ophthalmopathy from stable hyperthyroidism at about 86% sensitivity and around 81% specificity.

Patients were excluded if they had other autoimmune diseases or uncontrolled infections, and likewise if pregnancy or lactation applied. Clinical symptoms, serum thyroxine, TRAb, thyroid ultrasound and orbital computed tomography determined diagnosis. The rearrangement links TRBV5-4 to TRBJ2-5, with a weak D call TRBD2 (5 bases). Sequencing input: peripheral blood. The source is a woman under 30 with stable Graves' hyperthyroidism. The CDR3 nucleotides read TGTGCCAGCAGCTTGGGAGGGATGGGTCAGACCCAGTACTTC. Amino acid sequence: CASSLGGMGQTQYF.